The T cell receptor (beta chain) described here comes from a study of CD8+CD57+ T cells in acquired aplastic anemia (dated by TCRdb to 2016 to 2019). Regarding the complete study: Extracted DNA from sorted CD4+ and CD8+ cells averaged 3.2 ug, ranging from about 0.2 to 30 ug. A CD8+CD57+ expansion meant a frequency higher than the mean frequency seen in healthy subjects.

The CDR3 sequence holds 18 residues, the cysteine and phenylalanine included. Only CDR3 DNA remains: 54 bases, in frame from the first base. The germline V end is reduced by 0 bases and the J end by 4 bases; junction bases left unmatched: 7. Taken from the germline V gene, the CDR1 and CDR2 loops are SGDLS and YYNGEE. In its sample, this clonotype was seen many times. Its antigen target is currently unknown. Base qualities were left out, and no much larger clone turns up one base away. Flow cytometry had shown CD8+CD57+ cell expansion in the patients selected for sequencing. Severe acquired aplastic anemia was diagnosed in all patients according to International Study of Aplastic Anemia and Agranulocytosis and Camitta criteria. No patient had received any therapy when blood was sampled. TCR repertoires of sorted CD4+ and CD8+ blood T cells from severe aplastic anemia patients and healthy subjects were deep-sequenced in the study. In the USA, patient enrollment took place under clinicaltrials.gov protocols 00001620, 01623167, 00001397, 00071045, 00081523 and 00961064. Ficoll-Paque density gradient centrifugation was used to isolate peripheral blood mononuclear cells. Before DNA extraction, CD4+ and CD8+ T cells were sorted by FACS or by magnetic beads.

Profiling of TCR beta VDJ combinations and CDR3 sequences used genomic DNA as the template. An Illumina HiSeq 2000 was the platform used for TCR repertoire sequencing. Per the original workflow: TRBV/TRBJ rearrangement plots, CDR3 size and DJ length profiles, and Simpson's diversity index were used to evaluate the repertoires. Whichever DNA sequence was most abundant in the deep sequencing data was defined as the immunodominant clone. CDR3 amino acid sequences were checked for sharing across subjects and were also compared against the VDJdb database and published repertoires. The public reads were quality trimmed at Q25 with fastp and then assembled into clones with MiXCR by TCRdb, keeping productive beta chains. Every CDR3 protein is listed once, alongside the most common genes and DNA of its rows. For this entry, the V and J calls and clone size follow TCRdb and not the study's own pipeline. The sample table shows 150,000 or so distinct CDR3 sequences, and more than 40% are seen once. The biggest ten clones account for under 35% of the sample.

Paper-wide results and their limitations: Between patients and healthy controls, no significant difference in CD8+ Simpson's diversity was found (P=0.060). Around 30 CD8+ CDR3 sequences were shared between patients and controls but appeared highly expressed in patients and within their immunodominant clones.

Sample: sorted CD4+, CD8+, or CD8+CD57+ T cells (not recorded which) from PBMCs. The chain was built from TRBV9 and TRBJ2-3, with 14 central nucleotides matching TRBD2. This TCR was recovered from a human donor with aplastic anemia. The DNA is as follows: TGTGCCAGCAGCGTAGCTACGGGACTAGCGGGAGTCTCAGATACGCAGTATTTT. This encodes CASSVATGLAGVSDTQYF.